One sample yielded the 19 T cell receptor beta chains listed below, sequenced in a study of cytomegalovirus exposure and HLA in healthy donors. Primers: 60 Vbeta forward and 13 Jbeta reverse. The assay was immunoSEQ multiplex PCR, and TCRdb's table has in-frame clones only and misses some. The sample has over 150,000 clones, 75% to 85% seen once; the top ten hold around 5.6%. The specimen sequenced was PBMCs. The origin of the receptors is a woman aged 40 to 49 in good health and CMV-seropositive.

V and J are TRBV10-3 and TRBJ1-1, with 7 nucleotides matching TRBD1. CDR1 is ENHRY, CDR2 SYGVKD, per germline. The CDR3 sequence is 15 residues long. V dropped 0 bases and J dropped 2; count of bases not matched to a gene: 3. The CDR3 DNA reads TGTGCCATCAGTGAGTCCGGGACAGTTAACACTGAAGCTTTCTTT. This translates into CAISESGTVNTEAFF.

V gene TRBV30 combines with J gene TRBJ2-1; D not resolved. This CDR3 spans 15 amino acids. V was trimmed by 1 base and J by 0 bases, leaving 10 bases between them. Looked up from germline, CDR1 is GTSNPN and CDR2 is SVGIG (reference sequence). The CDR3 bases are TGTGCCTGGAGTGACTGGTCGAGCTCCTACAATGAGCAGTTCTTC. Translated, it gives CAWSDWSSSYNEQFF.

This clone appeared once. The chain joins TRBV10-2 to TRBJ2-1, with 9 bases lining up with TRBD2. Germline lookup yields CDR1 WSHSY and CDR2 SAAADI. This CDR3 spans 14 amino acids. V shed 4 bases, J shed 6 bases, and the junction held 4 bases outside the gene matches. The CDR3 DNA is TGCGCCAGCAGTGCCGGGACTAGCATCAATGAGCAGTTCTTC. Its protein product is CASSAGTSINEQFF.

This clone was recorded once. The chain employs TRBV27 and TRBJ1-2, with TRBD1 as a possible D gene (5 bases). The CDR3 contains 14 residues. Germline V gene sequence: CDR1 MNHEY, CDR2 SMNVEV (reference sequence). The ends were cut back, 3 bases at V and 3 bases at J, with 11 bases in the middle. The CDR3 DNA reads as TGTGCCAGCAGTTTGTCAGGACAAGACTATGGCTACACCTTC. Its translation is CASSLSGQDYGYTF.

CDR3: CASSLDPTGSYGYTF. The CDR3, as DNA: TGCGCCAGCAGCTTGGACCCGACAGGGAGCTATGGCTACACCTTC. This chain joins TRBV5-1 and TRBJ1-2; TRBD1 agrees at 7 bases. The V and J ends lost 0 bases and 4 bases, in that order; junction bases with no gene match: 6. The germline CDR1 and CDR2 sequences are SGHRS and YFSETQ. The CDR3 is 15 amino acids.

This clone was detected only a few times. The chain recombines TRBV19 with TRBJ1-1, with D possibly being TRBD1 (6 bases). Germline V gives CDR1 LNHDA, CDR2 SQIVND (reference sequence). The V and J ends lost 6 bases and 11 bases respectively, with 19 bases between them. The CDR3 extends over 13 amino acids. CDR3 sequence reads: CASRNRAELLAFF. CDR3 bases: TGTGCCAGTAGAAACAGGGCAGAGCTTTTGGCTTTCTTT.

V is TRBV10-1 and J is TRBJ2-3, with 11 positions matching TRBD2. V shed 5 bases, J shed 4 bases, and the junction held 14 bases outside the gene matches. This CDR3 has 18 amino acids. The germline V gene encodes CDR1 WNHNN and CDR2 SYGVQD (reference sequence). The CDR3, as DNA: TGCGCCAGCAGTCTTACACGACTAGCGGGATTCTCGCCAGATACGCAGTATTTT. It encodes CASSLTRLAGFSPDTQYF.

V and J are TRBV30 and TRBJ1-4; TRBD1 aligns across 7 bases. This CDR3 comprises 16 residues. Looked up from germline, CDR1 is GTSNPN and CDR2 is SVGIG (reference sequence). V trimming: 2 bases; J trimming: 3 bases; junction bases outside the gene matches: 9. Here the CDR3 reads CAWSSHSGGANEKLFF. The CDR3 nucleotides read TGTGCCTGGAGTTCTCACTCAGGGGGTGCTAATGAAAAACTGTTTTTT.

This clone was seen a handful of times. One junction end does not reproduce the germline sequence, and a read error may be involved. The chain carries TRBV7-7 and TRBJ2-2; 8 nucleotides align to TRBD2. Germline CDR1 SSHAT, CDR2 FNYEAQ (reference sequence). There are 15 residues in the CDR3. DNA for the CDR3: TGTGCTAGCAGCTCACTAGCGGAGAACACCGGGGAGCTGTTTTTT. This translates into CASSSLAENTGELFF. Full variable domain (rest looked up from reference TRBV7-7 and TRBJ2-2): GAGVSQSPRYKVTKRGQDVTLRCDPISSHATLYWYQQALGQGPEFLTYFNYEAQPDKSGLPSDRFSAERPEGSISTLTIQRTEQRDSAMYRCASSSLAENTGELFFGEGSRLTVL.

This clone was seen just once. The genes are TRBV5-1 and TRBJ1-6, with unresolved D. The CDR3 contains 14 residues. Trimming shortened V by 6 bases and J by 10 bases, and 17 bases separated the two germline ends. Per germline, CDR1 SGHRS and CDR2 YFSETQ. The CDR3 sequence is CASTPDQVSSPLHF. In DNA, the CDR3 is TGCGCCAGCACCCCGGATCAGGTTTCGTCACCCCTCCACTTT.

The rearrangement links TRBV18 to TRBJ2-3, with 11 nucleotides matching TRBD2. This CDR3 contains 17 residues. V lost 1 base to trimming and J lost 7 bases; unmatched junction nucleotides: 10. The germline gives CDR1 KGHSH, CDR2 LQKENI. The CDR3 region is CASSPLILAGVVHTQYF. The CDR3 nucleotides are TGTGCCAGCTCACCACTAATACTAGCGGGAGTGGTACATACGCAGTATTTT.

This rearrangement joins TRBV2 to TRBJ2-7; 11 bases agree with TRBD1. The germline V gene encodes CDR1 SNHLY and CDR2 FYNNEI. This CDR3 is built from 15 residues. V was pared by 4 bases and J by 1 base, with 3 bases of the junction left unmatched. The DNA for the CDR3 is TGTGCCAGCAGTGCGGGACAGGGGGTTTCCTACGAGCAGTACTTC. Translated, it gives CASSAGQGVSYEQYF.

V and J are TRBV7-3 and TRBJ2-2, with 8 bases matching TRBD2. Germline-derived CDR1 and CDR2 are SGHTA and FQGTGA. The V gene end was trimmed by 5 bases and the J gene end by 5 bases; junction bases not matched to a gene: 7. The CDR3 contains 15 residues. CDR3 DNA: TGTGCCAGCAGCGCCGGGACTAGTAGGACCGGGGAGCTGTTTTTT. Its translation: CASSAGTSRTGELFF.

The V gene is TRBV27, the J gene TRBJ2-7; 10 bases align to TRBD1. The germline V gene encodes CDR1 MNHEY and CDR2 SMNVEV (reference sequence). The CDR3 spans 14 residues. Trimming cost V 6 bases and J 5 bases; bases outside gene matches: 7. CDR3 amino acids: CASSALDRGNEQYF. CDR3 nucleotide sequence: TGTGCCAGCAGCGCTCTGGACAGGGGGAACGAGCAGTACTTC.

V is TRBV5-1 and J is TRBJ2-1; 14 nucleotides agree with TRBD2. Losses at the gene ends were 0 bases for V and 3 bases for J; bases not matched to a gene: 8. CDR3 size: 19 residues. CDR1 and CDR2 (germline): SGHRS, YFSETQ. The CDR3 sequence: CASSLVPGLAGAIYNEQFF. The CDR3 DNA is TGCGCCAGCAGCTTGGTCCCGGGACTAGCGGGAGCAATCTACAATGAGCAGTTCTTC. Complete variable domain (other parts from reference TRBV5-1 and TRBJ2-1): KAGVTQTPRYLIKTRGQQVTLSCSPISGHRSVSWYQQTPGQGLQFLFEYFSETQRNKGNFPGRFSGRQFSNSRSEMNVSTLELGDSALYLCASSLVPGLAGAIYNEQFFGPGTRLTVL.

The rearrangement uses TRBV5-4 and TRBJ2-3; D might be TRBD1 (6 bases). The V end lost 6 bases, the J end lost 6 bases, and 20 bases lay between the germline ends. The CDR3 totals 15 residues. Germline V gene sequence: CDR1 SGHNT, CDR2 YYREEE (reference sequence). The CDR3 DNA reads as TGTGCCAGCACCAAGAAGGGGACATTGGCCGATACGCAGTATTTT. Amino acid sequence: CASTKKGTLADTQYF.

This chain links TRBV6-5 with TRBJ1-4, with 8 bases matching TRBD1. J was trimmed by 8 bases and V by 7 bases; bases with no gene match: 12. The CDR3 runs 15 residues. CDR1 MNHEY and CDR2 SVGAGI come from the germline V gene. The CDR3 coding sequence is TGTGCCAGCATGGCCTCGGGACAGGTGGGGGAAAAACTGTTTTTT. Residues: CASMASGQVGEKLFF.

This chain joins TRBV13 and TRBJ2-7; TRBD2 agrees at 10 bases. Germline loops: CDR1 PRHDT, CDR2 FYEKMQ (reference sequence). After removal of 4 bases from V and 9 bases from J, the junction contained 9 bases not matched to a gene. The CDR3 spans 14 residues. This CDR3 reads CASSYGLAVSSQYF. In DNA, the CDR3 is TGTGCCAGCAGCTACGGACTAGCGGTCTCCTCGCAGTACTTC. Complete variable domain (other parts from reference TRBV13 and TRBJ2-7): AAGVIQSPRHLIKEKRETATLKCYPIPRHDTVYWYQQGPGQDPQFLISFYEKMQSDKGSIPDRFSAQQFSDYHSELNMSSLELGDSALYFCASSYGLAVSSQYFGPGTRLTVT.

Only one count was recorded for this clone. Other DNA sequences in the sample encode the same CDR3. The V gene is TRBV19, the J gene TRBJ1-5; D uncertain. The V end lost 3 bases, the J end lost 0 bases, and 9 bases lay between the germline ends. This CDR3 contains 15 residues. CDR1 and CDR2 (germline): LNHDA, SQIVND (reference sequence). CDR3 DNA sequence: TGTGCCAGTAGTATCAGTGGTAATAGCAATCAGCCCCAGCATTTT. Translated: CASSISGNSNQPQHF.